These T cell receptor beta chains were read from a single sample in a study of blood T cell repertoires in COVID-19. Assay: immunoSEQ multiplex PCR; the TCRdb copy retains only in-frame clones and omits some. The sample has 150,000 to 200,000 clones, roughly four fifths seen once. Sequencing was performed on peripheral blood. The receptors originated from a man aged 50 or older who had recovered from COVID-19. CDR3s include the opening cysteine and the closing phenylalanine or tryptophan. A D gene is named only where the DNA matches it firmly. Only part of the rows carry a size: once, few, many, or a class if the clone is expanded.

>TRBV18|.|.|TRBJ2-2
CASSAYGGTNTGELFF
TGTGCCAGCTCAGCCTACGGCGGAACGAACACCGGGGAGCTGTTTTTT
>TRBV30|.|.|TRBJ2-3
CAWRVQGSDTQYF
TGTGCCTGGAGGGTACAGGGCTCAGATACGCAGTATTTT
>TRBV29-1|TRBD1|.|TRBJ1-2
CSVVGQGAGYGYTF
TGCAGCGTTGTGGGACAGGGGGCTGGTTATGGCTACACCTTC
>TRBV25-1|TRBD1|.|TRBJ1-2
CASRGDRGDGYTF
TGTGCCAGCAGAGGGGACAGGGGCGATGGCTACACCTTC
>TRBV30|.|.|TRBJ2-7
CAWTPGLITYEQYF
TGTGCCTGGACCCCTGGGCTAATCACCTACGAGCAGTACTTC
>TRBV6-2/TRBV6-3|.|.|TRBJ2-4
CASSDSLAKNIQYF
TGTGCCAGCAGTGACTCCCTAGCCAAAAACATTCAGTACTTC
>TRBV27|.|.|TRBJ2-3
CASSLSRANTDTQYF
TGTGCCAGCAGTTTATCGAGGGCCAACACAGATACGCAGTATTTT
>TRBV7-3|.|.|TRBJ1-1
CASSFAGSATEAFF
TGTGCCAGCAGCTTTGCAGGGTCCGCCACTGAAGCTTTCTTT
>TRBV27|.|.|TRBJ1-3
CASSFNRPSSGNTIYF
TGTGCCAGCAGTTTTAACCGCCCCAGCTCTGGAAACACCATATATTTT
>TRBV19|.|.|TRBJ1-1
CASSFEGLNTEAFF
TGTGCCAGTAGTTTTGAGGGACTCAACACTGAAGCTTTCTTT
>TRBV3-1/TRBV3-2|TRBD2|.|TRBJ2-1
CASSRLAGPYNEQFF
TGTGCCAGCAGCCGTCTAGCGGGGCCCTACAATGAGCAGTTCTTC
>TRBV11-2|TRBD1|.|TRBJ2-1
CVSTVDRSSYNEQFF
TGTGTCTCGACCGTGGACAGGAGCTCCTACAATGAGCAGTTCTTC
>TRBV7-3|TRBD2|few|TRBJ2-1
CASSPSSGRDEQFF
TGTGCCAGCAGCCCCTCTAGCGGGAGGGATGAGCAGTTCTTC
>TRBV28|TRBD2|.|TRBJ2-7
CASSTTSGRAPEQYF
TGTGCCAGCAGCACGACTAGCGGGAGGGCCCCCGAGCAGTACTTC
>TRBV19|TRBD2|once|TRBJ2-7
CASSRRLAETSEQYF
TGTGCCAGTAGTCGCCGACTAGCGGAAACGTCAGAGCAGTACTTC
>TRBV2|.|.|TRBJ1-4
CASSYGVNGKLFF
TGTGCCAGCAGTTACGGGGTAAACGGAAAACTGTTTTTT
>TRBV19|.|.|TRBJ1-1
CASSRTRRGGNTEAFF
TGTGCCAGTAGTCGCACTAGACGGGGGGGGAACACTGAAGCTTTCTTT
>TRBV9|.|.|TRBJ2-1
CASSPRADLLIYNEQFF
TGTGCCAGCAGCCCTCGAGCGGATCTACTCATCTACAATGAGCAGTTCTTC